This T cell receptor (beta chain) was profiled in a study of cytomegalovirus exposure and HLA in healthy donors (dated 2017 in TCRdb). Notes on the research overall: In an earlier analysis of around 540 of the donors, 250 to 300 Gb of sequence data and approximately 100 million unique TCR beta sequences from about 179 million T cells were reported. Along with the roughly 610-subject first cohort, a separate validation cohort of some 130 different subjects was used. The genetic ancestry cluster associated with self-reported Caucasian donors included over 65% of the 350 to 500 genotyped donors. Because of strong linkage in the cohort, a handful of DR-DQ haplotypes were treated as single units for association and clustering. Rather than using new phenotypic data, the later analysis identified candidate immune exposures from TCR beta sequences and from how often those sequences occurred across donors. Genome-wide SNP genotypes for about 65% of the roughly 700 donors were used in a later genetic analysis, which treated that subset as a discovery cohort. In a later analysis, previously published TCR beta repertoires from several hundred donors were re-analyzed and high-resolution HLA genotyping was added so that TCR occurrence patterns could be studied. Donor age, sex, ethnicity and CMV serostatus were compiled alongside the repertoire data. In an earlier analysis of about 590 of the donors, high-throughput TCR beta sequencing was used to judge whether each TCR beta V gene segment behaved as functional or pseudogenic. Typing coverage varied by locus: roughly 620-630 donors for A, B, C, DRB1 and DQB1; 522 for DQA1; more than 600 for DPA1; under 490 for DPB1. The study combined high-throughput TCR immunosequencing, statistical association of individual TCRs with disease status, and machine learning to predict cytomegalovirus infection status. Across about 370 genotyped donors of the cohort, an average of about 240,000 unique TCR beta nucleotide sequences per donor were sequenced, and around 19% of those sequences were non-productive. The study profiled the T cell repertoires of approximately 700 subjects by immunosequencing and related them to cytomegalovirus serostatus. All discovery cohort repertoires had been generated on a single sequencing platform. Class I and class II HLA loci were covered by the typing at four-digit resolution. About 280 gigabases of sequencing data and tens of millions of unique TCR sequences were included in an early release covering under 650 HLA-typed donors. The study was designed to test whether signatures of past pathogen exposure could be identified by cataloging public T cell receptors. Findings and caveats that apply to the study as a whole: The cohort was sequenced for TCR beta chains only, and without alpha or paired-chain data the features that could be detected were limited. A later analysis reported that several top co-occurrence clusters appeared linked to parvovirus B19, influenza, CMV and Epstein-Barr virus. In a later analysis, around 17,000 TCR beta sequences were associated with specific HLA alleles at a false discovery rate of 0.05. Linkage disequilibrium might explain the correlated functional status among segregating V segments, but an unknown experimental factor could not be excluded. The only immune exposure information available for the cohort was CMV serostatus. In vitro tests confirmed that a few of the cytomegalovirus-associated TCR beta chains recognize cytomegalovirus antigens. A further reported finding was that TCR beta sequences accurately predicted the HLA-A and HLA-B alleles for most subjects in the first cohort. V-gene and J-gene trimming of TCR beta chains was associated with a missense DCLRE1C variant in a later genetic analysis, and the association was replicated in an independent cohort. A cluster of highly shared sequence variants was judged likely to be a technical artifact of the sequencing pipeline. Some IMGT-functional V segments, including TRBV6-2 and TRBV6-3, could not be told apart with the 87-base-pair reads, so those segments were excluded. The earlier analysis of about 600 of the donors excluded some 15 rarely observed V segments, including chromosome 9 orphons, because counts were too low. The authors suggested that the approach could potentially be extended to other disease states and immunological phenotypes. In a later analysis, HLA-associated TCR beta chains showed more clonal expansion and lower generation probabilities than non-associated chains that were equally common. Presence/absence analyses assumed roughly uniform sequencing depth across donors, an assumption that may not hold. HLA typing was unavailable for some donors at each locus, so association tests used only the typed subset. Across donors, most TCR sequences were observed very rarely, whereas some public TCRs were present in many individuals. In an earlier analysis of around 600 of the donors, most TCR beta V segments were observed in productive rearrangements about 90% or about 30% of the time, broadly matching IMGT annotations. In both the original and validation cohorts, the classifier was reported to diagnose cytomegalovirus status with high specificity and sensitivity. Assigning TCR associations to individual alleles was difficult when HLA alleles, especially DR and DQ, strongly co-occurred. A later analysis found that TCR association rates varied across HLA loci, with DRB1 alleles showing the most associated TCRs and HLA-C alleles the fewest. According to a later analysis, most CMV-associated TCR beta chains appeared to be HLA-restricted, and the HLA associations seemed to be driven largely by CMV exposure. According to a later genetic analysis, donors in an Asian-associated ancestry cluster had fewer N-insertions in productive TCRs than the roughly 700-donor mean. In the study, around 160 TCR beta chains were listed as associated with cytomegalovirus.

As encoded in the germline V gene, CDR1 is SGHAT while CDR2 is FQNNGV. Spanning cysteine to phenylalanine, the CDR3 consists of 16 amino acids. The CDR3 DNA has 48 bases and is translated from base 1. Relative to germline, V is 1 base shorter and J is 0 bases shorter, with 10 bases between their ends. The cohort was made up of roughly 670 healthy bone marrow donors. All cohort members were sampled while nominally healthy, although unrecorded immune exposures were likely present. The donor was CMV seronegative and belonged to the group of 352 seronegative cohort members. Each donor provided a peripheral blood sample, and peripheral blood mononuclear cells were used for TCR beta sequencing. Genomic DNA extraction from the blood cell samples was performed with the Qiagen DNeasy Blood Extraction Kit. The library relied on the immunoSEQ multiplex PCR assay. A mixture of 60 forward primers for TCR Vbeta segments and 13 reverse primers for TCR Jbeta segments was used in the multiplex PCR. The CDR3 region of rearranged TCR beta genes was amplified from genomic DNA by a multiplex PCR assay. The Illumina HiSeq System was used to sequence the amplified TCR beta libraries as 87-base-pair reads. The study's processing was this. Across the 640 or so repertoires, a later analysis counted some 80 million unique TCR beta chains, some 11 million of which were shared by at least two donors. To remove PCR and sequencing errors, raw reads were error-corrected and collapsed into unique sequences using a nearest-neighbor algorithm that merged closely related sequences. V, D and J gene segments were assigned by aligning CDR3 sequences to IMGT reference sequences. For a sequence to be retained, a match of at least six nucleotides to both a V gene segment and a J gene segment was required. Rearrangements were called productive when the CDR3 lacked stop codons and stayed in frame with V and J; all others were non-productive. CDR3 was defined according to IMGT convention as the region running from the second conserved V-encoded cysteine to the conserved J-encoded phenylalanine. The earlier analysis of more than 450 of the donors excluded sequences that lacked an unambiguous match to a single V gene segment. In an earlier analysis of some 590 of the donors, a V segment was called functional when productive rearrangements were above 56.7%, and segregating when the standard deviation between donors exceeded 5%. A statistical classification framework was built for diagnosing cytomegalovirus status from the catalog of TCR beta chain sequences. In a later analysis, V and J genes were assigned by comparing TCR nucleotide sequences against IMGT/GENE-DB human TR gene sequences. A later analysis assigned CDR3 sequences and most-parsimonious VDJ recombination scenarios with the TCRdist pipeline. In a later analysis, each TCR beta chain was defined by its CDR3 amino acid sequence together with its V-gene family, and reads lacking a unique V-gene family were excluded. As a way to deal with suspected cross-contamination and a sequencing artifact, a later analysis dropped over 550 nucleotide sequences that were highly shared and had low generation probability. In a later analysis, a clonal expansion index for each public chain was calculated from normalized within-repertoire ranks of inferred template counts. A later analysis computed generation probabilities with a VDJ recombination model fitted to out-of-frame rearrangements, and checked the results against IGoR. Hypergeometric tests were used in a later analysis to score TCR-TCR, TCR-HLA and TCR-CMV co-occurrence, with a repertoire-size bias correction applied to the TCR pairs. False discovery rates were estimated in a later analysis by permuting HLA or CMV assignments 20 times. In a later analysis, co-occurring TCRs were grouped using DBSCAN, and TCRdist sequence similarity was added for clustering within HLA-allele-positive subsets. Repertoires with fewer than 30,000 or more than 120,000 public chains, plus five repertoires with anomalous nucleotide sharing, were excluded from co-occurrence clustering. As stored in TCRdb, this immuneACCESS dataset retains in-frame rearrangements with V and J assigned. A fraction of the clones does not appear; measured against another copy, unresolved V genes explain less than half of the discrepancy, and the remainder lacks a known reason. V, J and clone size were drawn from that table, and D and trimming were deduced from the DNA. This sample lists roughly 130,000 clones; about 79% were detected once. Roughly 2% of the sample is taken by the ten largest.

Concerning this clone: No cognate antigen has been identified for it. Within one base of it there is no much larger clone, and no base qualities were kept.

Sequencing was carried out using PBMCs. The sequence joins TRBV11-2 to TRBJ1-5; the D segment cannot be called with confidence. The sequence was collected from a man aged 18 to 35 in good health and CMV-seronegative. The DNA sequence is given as TGTGCCAGCAGCTTAGGAGACAAGTATAGCAATCAGCCCCAGCATTTT. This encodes CASSLGDKYSNQPQHF.